This T cell receptor beta chain was documented in a study of HIV-infected patients and healthy controls. The CDR3 sequence is 16 residues long. cDNA was made from approximately 0.55 ug RNA using alpha and beta constant primers. Alpha and beta chain libraries were made separately by chain-specific third strand synthesis with multiplexing indices. TCRdb analysed the 5' RACE reads with MiXCR anew, one entry per CDR3 protein. Altogether 13,000 or so distinct CDR3 sequences are present, roughly 9.9% being singletons, with the ten largest covering less than 8%. The repertoire came from unfractionated whole blood and reflected all unsorted peripheral T cells.

The clonotype originates from an adult in good health. The chain joins TRBV21-1 to TRBJ2-7; the table's D call, TRBD1, has no DNA check behind it. TRBV21-1 is annotated as a pseudogene. The material sequenced was blood. Here the CDR3 DNA reads TGTGCCAGCAGCAAATTAAGGCAGGGAACGTTCTACGAGCAGTACTTC. Protein product: CASSKLRQGTFYEQYF.